This T cell receptor (beta chain) was retrieved from a study of T cell responses to AZD1222 COVID-19 vaccine. For this clone: Its antigen is not identified.

TCRdb's copy holds only in-frame clones and misses some; the assay was immunoSEQ multiplex PCR. This repertoire shows 90,000 to 120,000 clones, roughly 86% found once; its top ten account for around 3.2%. General study findings and limits: Dominant CD4 TCR responses targeted spike regions 160-218 and 743-854.

CDR1 LGHNA and CDR2 YNFKEQ come from the germline V gene. The germline V and J ends were trimmed by 0 bases and 0 bases, with 11 bases remaining between them. This CDR3 contains 16 residues. The sequencing here drew on peripheral blood, taken on day 0 of AZD1222 vaccination. The origin of this receptor is an adult in good health. The chain combines TRBV4-2 with TRBJ2-5, with D perhaps matching TRBD2 (6 bases). As DNA, the CDR3 is TGTGCCAGCAGCCAAGATGGCAGCGGGTACCAAGAGACCCAGTACTTC. Translation: CASSQDGSGYQETQYF.